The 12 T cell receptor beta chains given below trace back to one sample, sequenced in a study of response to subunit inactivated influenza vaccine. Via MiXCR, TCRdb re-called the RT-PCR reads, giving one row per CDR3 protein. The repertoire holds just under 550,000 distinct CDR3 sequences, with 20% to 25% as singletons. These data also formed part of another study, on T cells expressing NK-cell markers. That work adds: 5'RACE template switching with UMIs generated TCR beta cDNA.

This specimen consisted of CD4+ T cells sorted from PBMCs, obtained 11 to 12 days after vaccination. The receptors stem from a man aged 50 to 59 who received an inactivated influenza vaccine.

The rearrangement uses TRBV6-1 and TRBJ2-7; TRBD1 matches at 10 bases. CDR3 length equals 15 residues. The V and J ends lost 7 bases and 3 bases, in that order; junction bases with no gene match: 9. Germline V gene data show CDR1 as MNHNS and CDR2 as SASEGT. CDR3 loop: CASIARDRGGYEQYF. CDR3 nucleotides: TGTGCCAGCATCGCCCGGGACAGGGGTGGCTACGAGCAGTACTTC.

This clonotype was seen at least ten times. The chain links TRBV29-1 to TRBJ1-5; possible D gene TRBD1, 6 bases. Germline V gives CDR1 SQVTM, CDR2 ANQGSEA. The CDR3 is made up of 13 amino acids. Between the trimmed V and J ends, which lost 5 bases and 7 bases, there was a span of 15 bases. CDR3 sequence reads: CSVTYRDDQPQHF. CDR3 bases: TGCAGCGTTACCTACAGGGATGACCAGCCCCAGCATTTT.

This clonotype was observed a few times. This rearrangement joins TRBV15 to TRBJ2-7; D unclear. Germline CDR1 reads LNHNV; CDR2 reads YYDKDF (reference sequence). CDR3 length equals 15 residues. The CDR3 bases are TGTGCTCTCCCCCACGTCCTGTTCACCTCGGCCGAGCAGTACTTC. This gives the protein CALPHVLFTSAEQYF.

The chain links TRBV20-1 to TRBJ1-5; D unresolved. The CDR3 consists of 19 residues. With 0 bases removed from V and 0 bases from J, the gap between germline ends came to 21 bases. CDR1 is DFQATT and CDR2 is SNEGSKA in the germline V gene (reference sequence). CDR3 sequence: CSARDVLAVHLNSNQPQHF. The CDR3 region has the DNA TGCAGTGCTAGAGATGTTTTGGCAGTGCATTTAAATAGCAATCAGCCCCAGCATTTT.

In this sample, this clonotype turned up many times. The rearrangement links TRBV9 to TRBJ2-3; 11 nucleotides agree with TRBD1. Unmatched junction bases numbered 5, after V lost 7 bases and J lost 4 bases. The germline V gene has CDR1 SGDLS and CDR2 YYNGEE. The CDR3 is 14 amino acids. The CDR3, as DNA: TGTGCCAGCCGACCGGGACAGGGGGCAGATACGCAGTATTTT. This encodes CASRPGQGADTQYF.

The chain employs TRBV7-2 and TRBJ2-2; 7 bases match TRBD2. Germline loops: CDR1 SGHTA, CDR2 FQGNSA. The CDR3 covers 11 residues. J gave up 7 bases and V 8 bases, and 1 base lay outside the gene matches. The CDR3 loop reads CASGGDGELFF. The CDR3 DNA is TGTGCCAGCGGGGGGGACGGGGAGCTGTTTTTT.

CDR3 in DNA: TGTGCCACCCGTGACGGGAAATCCTACCCCTACGAGCAGTACTTC. The encoded protein is CATRDGKSYPYEQYF. The V call is TRBV15, the J call TRBJ2-7; D is possibly TRBD2 (5 bases). CDR1 is LNHNV and CDR2 is YYDKDF in the germline V gene (reference sequence). The CDR3 runs to 15 residues. V dropped 8 bases and J dropped 2 bases, with 19 bases sitting between them.

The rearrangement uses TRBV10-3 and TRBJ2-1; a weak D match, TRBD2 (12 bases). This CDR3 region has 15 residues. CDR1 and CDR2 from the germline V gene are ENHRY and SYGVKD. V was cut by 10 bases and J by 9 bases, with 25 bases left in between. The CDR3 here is CATQWTSGTGGEQFF. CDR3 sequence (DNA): TGTGCCACGCAATGGACTAGCGGGACAGGGGGTGAGCAGTTCTTC.

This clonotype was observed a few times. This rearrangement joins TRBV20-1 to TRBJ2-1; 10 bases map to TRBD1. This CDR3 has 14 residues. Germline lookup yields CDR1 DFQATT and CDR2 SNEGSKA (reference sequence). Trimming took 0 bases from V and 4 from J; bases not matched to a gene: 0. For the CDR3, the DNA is TGCAGTGCTAGAGAGGGACAGGGGTACAATGAGCAGTTCTTC. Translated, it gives CSAREGQGYNEQFF.

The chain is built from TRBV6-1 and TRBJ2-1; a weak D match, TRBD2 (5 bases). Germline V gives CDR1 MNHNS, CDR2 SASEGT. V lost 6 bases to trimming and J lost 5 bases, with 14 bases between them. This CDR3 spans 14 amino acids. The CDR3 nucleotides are TGTGCCAGCAGGAGGGTGCACGGGGACAATGAGCAGTTCTTC. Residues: CASRRVHGDNEQFF.

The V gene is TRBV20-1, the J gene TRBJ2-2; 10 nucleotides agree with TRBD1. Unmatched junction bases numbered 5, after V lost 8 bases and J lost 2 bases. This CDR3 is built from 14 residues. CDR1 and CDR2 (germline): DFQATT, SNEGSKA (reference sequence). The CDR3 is CSTRTGGNTGELFF. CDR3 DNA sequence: TGCAGTACGCGGACAGGGGGAAACACCGGGGAGCTGTTTTTT.

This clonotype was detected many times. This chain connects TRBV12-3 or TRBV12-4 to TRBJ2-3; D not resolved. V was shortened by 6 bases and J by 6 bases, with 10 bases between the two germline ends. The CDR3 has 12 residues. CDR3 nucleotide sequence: TGTGCCAGCAGCACCCTTGCGGATACGCAGTATTTT. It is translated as CASSTLADTQYF.